The 30 T cell receptor beta chains given below trace back to one sample, sequenced in a study of blood T cell repertoires in COVID-19. The table came from immunoSEQ multiplex PCR; TCRdb's copy has only in-frame clones and leaves some out. This table holds about 240,000 clones, about 83% found once. Sequencing input: peripheral blood. The receptors shown here come from a man aged 45-65 years with acute or convalescent COVID-19.

The gene calls are TRBV27 and TRBJ2-7; 12 nucleotides align to TRBD1. V lost 8 bases, J lost 6 bases, and 11 bases stayed unmatched. Germline assignment: CDR1 MNHEY and CDR2 SMNVEV (reference sequence). The CDR3 runs 15 residues. The CDR3 DNA reads as TGTGCCAGCGGGGACAGGGGGCGCAGTCCCAGCGAGCAGTACTTC. As protein: CASGDRGRSPSEQYF.

CDR3 DNA: TGTGCCAGCAGCTTCGGAGGTCTTAATTCACCCCTCCACTTT. It is translated as CASSFGGLNSPLHF. This rearrangement joins TRBV5-5 to TRBJ1-6, with D uncertain. V was shortened by 2 bases and J by 6 bases, with 9 bases between the two germline ends. CDR1 is SGHKS and CDR2 is YYEKEE in the germline V gene (reference sequence). This CDR3 has 14 residues.

The CDR3 sequence: CASSKTGFSPLHF. The CDR3 DNA is TGTGCCAGCAGTAAGACAGGGTTCTCACCCCTCCACTTT. The J gene is TRBJ1-6, the V gene TRBV12-3 or TRBV12-4, with 7 bases fitting TRBD1. V was clipped by 5 bases and J by 10 bases; unmatched bases: 5. The CDR3 totals 13 residues.

The J gene is TRBJ1-2, the V gene TRBV5-1, with D unresolved. Per the germline V gene, CDR1 is SGHRS and CDR2 is YFSETQ. Trimming took off 4 bases at V and 8 bases at J, with 15 bases between the two ends. CDR3 length: 13 amino acids. CDR3 sequence (DNA): TGCGCCAGCAGCCAAGACCGGGAAAGCGGCTACACCTTC. This codes for CASSQDRESGYTF.

The chain joins TRBV4-1 to TRBJ1-6; D is ambiguous. The germline V and J ends were trimmed by 5 bases and 0 bases, with 8 bases remaining between them. Germline CDR1 reads MGHRA; CDR2 reads YSYEKL. The CDR3 covers 15 residues. CDR3 sequence (DNA): TGCGCCAGCAGCGAACAGAGCTCCTATAATTCACCCCTCCACTTT. The encoded protein is CASSEQSSYNSPLHF.

The V and J genes are TRBV27 and TRBJ1-2, with 9 positions matching TRBD1. The germline V gene has CDR1 MNHEY and CDR2 SMNVEV (reference sequence). With 8 bases clipped from V and 8 bases from J, the junction kept 9 bases outside the gene matches. The CDR3 consists of 13 residues. The CDR3 DNA reads TGTGCCAGCTCCCCACAGGGGGCGCGGGGCTACACCTTC. Protein: CASSPQGARGYTF.

This sequence joins TRBV5-4 and TRBJ2-7; 7 nucleotides align to TRBD2. The germline V gene has CDR1 SGHNT and CDR2 YYREEE (reference sequence). CDR3 length equals 12 residues. Unmatched junction bases numbered 0, after V lost 4 bases and J lost 2 bases. CDR3 DNA: TGTGCCAGCAGCCGGGAGGCCTACGAGCAGTACTTC. Its protein is CASSREAYEQYF.

This rearrangement joins TRBV7-2 to TRBJ2-1, with 11 bases lining up with TRBD2. The CDR3 length is 15 residues. The V gene end was trimmed by 5 bases and the J gene end by 6 bases; junction bases not matched to a gene: 6. CDR1 is SGHTA, CDR2 FQGNSA, per germline. The CDR3 loop reads CASSLIAGGVNEQFF. For the CDR3, the DNA is TGTGCCAGCAGCCTCATAGCGGGGGGGGTCAATGAGCAGTTCTTC.

The chain has TRBV24-1 and TRBJ2-1; the D is unclear. Trimming removed 1 base from V and 9 bases from J, with 6 bases in between. From germline, CDR1 is KGHDR and CDR2 SFDVKD. The CDR3 runs to 12 residues. CDR3 sequence (DNA): TGTGCCACCAGTGATTTCGGTGGTGAGCAGTTCTTC. Protein: CATSDFGGEQFF.

The chain recombines TRBV19 with TRBJ2-3; TRBD2 aligns across 10 bases. Germline V gives CDR1 LNHDA, CDR2 SQIVND (reference sequence). This CDR3 is built from 14 residues. The V gene end was trimmed by 7 bases and the J gene end by 4 bases; junction bases not matched to a gene: 5. The chain's CDR3 is CASKSGGGADTQYF. For the CDR3, the DNA is TGTGCCAGTAAGAGCGGGGGGGGCGCAGATACGCAGTATTTT.

V usage is TRBV7-2 and J usage is TRBJ2-1; TRBD2 aligns across 14 bases. V shed 6 bases and J 4 bases; nucleotides not matched to a gene: 8. CDR1 is SGHTA and CDR2 is FQGNSA in the germline V gene. The CDR3 has 17 residues. CDR3 nucleotides: TGTGCCAGCAGTCTACGACTAGCGGGAGGGCTGTACAATGAGCAGTTCTTC. Translation: CASSLRLAGGLYNEQFF.

A remark on this clone: One junction end disagrees with the germline gene, perhaps due to a read error. This chain joins TRBV27 and TRBJ2-6; perhaps TRBD1 as D (6 bases). From germline, CDR1 is MNHEY and CDR2 SMNVEV (reference sequence). This CDR3 is built from 13 residues. CDR3 bases: TGTGCCAGCACAGGGGCTGGCGCCAACGTCCTGACTTTC. Translation gives CASTGAGANVLTF.

The rearrangement links TRBV7-6 to TRBJ2-7; possible D gene TRBD1, 6 bases. CDR1 SGHVS and CDR2 FNYEAQ come from the germline V gene. V was cut by 7 bases and J by 1 base, with 17 bases left in between. The CDR3 is 15 residues long. The CDR3 is CASTEGPGVSYEQYF. CDR3 nucleotides: TGTGCCAGCACCGAAGGCCCAGGGGTTTCCTACGAGCAGTACTTC.

The chain recombines TRBV27 with TRBJ1-4, with TRBD1 matching over 8 bases. CDR3 size: 14 residues. The germline gives CDR1 MNHEY, CDR2 SMNVEV (reference sequence). The ends lost 5 bases at V and 8 bases at J; junction bases unmatched: 7. CDR3 in amino acids: CASSPRGLWEKLFF. The CDR3 DNA follows: TGTGCCAGCAGTCCCAGGGGGCTATGGGAAAAACTGTTTTTT. Complete variable domain (other parts from reference TRBV27 and TRBJ1-4): EAQVTQNPRYLITVTGKKLTVTCSQNMNHEYMSWYRQDPGLGLRQIYYSMNVEVTDKGDVPEGYKVSRKEKRNFPLILESPSPNQTSLYFCASSPRGLWEKLFFGSGTQLSVL.

V gene TRBV5-8 combines with J gene TRBJ2-7; 10 bases are shared with TRBD2. J was trimmed by 5 bases and V by 0 bases; bases with no gene match: 14. Germline lookup yields CDR1 SGHTS and CDR2 YDEGEE. This CDR3 has 18 amino acids. CDR3 nucleotide sequence: TGTGCCAGCAGCTTGGCCAGCGGGAGGGCCCGTGTAAGCCACGAGCAGTACTTC. Its translation is CASSLASGRARVSHEQYF.

The J gene is TRBJ1-2, the V gene TRBV6-5, with 7 nucleotides matching TRBD1. Unmatched junction bases numbered 4, after V lost 8 bases and J lost 4 bases. This CDR3 is 12 amino acids long. Germline V CDR1 and CDR2: MNHEY, SVGAGI. The CDR3 loop is CASGWDSYGYTF. The CDR3 DNA is TGTGCCAGCGGATGGGACAGCTATGGCTACACCTTC.

The J gene is TRBJ1-2, the V gene TRBV10-3; 8 nucleotides line up with TRBD1. Germline V gives CDR1 ENHRY, CDR2 SYGVKD. This CDR3 has 13 residues. With V trimmed by 3 bases and J by 7 bases, 4 bases remained unmatched. The CDR3, as DNA: TGTGCCATCAGTGACAGGGGGCTTGGTGGCTACACCTTC. It is translated as CAISDRGLGGYTF.

The chain is built from TRBV28 and TRBJ1-1; possible D gene TRBD1, 6 bases. The CDR3 covers 15 residues. Looked up from germline, CDR1 is MDHEN and CDR2 is SYDVKM. The V gene lost 6 bases and the J gene lost 4 bases, with 18 bases spanning the gap. The CDR3 region has the DNA TGTGCCAGCAGCCCGACCGGCAGGGGCACCACTGAAGCTTTCTTT. Translating it yields CASSPTGRGTTEAFF.

This clone turned up a few times. The chain combines TRBV5-6 with TRBJ2-5, with D possibly matching TRBD2 (7 bases). CDR1 is SGHDT, CDR2 YYEEEE, per germline. CDR3 length equals 16 residues. V lost 4 bases and J 0 bases, leaving 16 bases between the germline ends. The CDR3 DNA reads as TGTGCCAGCAGCGTCGGCGGGAGACAGGACCAAGAGACCCAGTACTTC. It translates to CASSVGGRQDQETQYF.

The chain employs TRBV7-3 and TRBJ1-2; D possibly corresponds to TRBD1 (6 bases). Germline CDR1 is SGHTA and CDR2 is FQGTGA. Trimming shortened V by 4 bases and J by 5 bases, and 23 bases separated the two germline ends. This CDR3 spans 17 amino acids. The CDR3 loop reads CASSYGGPPEAHYGYTF. The DNA for the CDR3 is TGTGCCAGCAGCTACGGGGGGCCACCCGAAGCCCATTATGGCTACACCTTC.

The rearrangement joins TRBV7-8 to TRBJ2-1; maybe TRBD1 (5 bases). The germline V gene encodes CDR1 SGHVS and CDR2 FQNEAQ. This CDR3 comprises 19 residues. Trimming removed 5 bases from V and 0 bases from J, with 23 bases in between. Written as DNA, the CDR3 is TGTGCCAGCAGCCATTTAAAGAAAGACAGATCCCGCTCCTACAATGAGCAGTTCTTC. Protein: CASSHLKKDRSRSYNEQFF.

The CDR3 sequence: CASRDSYVEAFF. CDR3 DNA: TGTGCCAGTAGGGACTCCTACGTTGAAGCTTTCTTT. The genes are TRBV19 and TRBJ1-1; no reliable D call. The CDR3 length is 12 residues. V was trimmed by 6 bases and J by 7 bases, leaving 12 bases between them. Germline assignment: CDR1 LNHDA and CDR2 SQIVND (reference sequence).

This sequence joins TRBV5-4 and TRBJ2-1; unclear D gene. CDR1 is SGHNT, CDR2 YYREEE, per germline (reference sequence). Trimming removed 0 bases from V and 0 bases from J, with 7 bases in between. CDR3 length: 15 amino acids. This chain's CDR3 is CASSLGQNSYNEQFF. DNA of the CDR3: TGTGCCAGCAGCTTGGGTCAGAACTCCTACAATGAGCAGTTCTTC.

The chain uses TRBV15 and TRBJ1-5; D is uncertain. Germline lookup yields CDR1 LNHNV and CDR2 YYDKDF (reference sequence). The CDR3 sequence is 15 residues long. V lost 4 bases to trimming and J lost 0 bases, with 10 bases between them. The CDR3 DNA is TGTGCCACCAGCATGGAGGGTTATAGCAATCAGCCCCAGCATTTT. It is translated as CATSMEGYSNQPQHF.

The chain joins TRBV2 to TRBJ1-2; maybe TRBD1 (6 bases). Germline lookup yields CDR1 SNHLY and CDR2 FYNNEI. There are 18 residues in the CDR3. The V gene lost 2 bases and the J gene lost 2 bases, with 21 bases spanning the gap. CDR3 amino acids: CASSEWGPGHDQNYGYTF. The CDR3 region has the DNA TGTGCCAGCAGTGAATGGGGACCGGGACACGATCAGAACTATGGCTACACCTTC.

V is TRBV10-2 and J is TRBJ1-3; no definite D call. V was clipped by 0 bases and J by 6 bases, with 9 bases between them. Germline lookup yields CDR1 WSHSY and CDR2 SAAADI. The CDR3 runs 14 residues. CDR3 coding DNA: TGCGCCAGCAGTGAGTCGCCAGGCCCAAACACCATATATTTT. It translates to CASSESPGPNTIYF.

The chain employs TRBV7-9 and TRBJ2-5, with 9 bases lining up with TRBD2. The J segment lost 3 bases and the V segment lost 2 bases, leaving 7 bases of the junction unmatched. The CDR3 has 16 amino acids. In germline, CDR1 is SEHNR, CDR2 FQNEAQ (reference sequence). The DNA of the CDR3 is TGTGCCAGCAGCTTACGAGCTAGCGGGGCGAAAGAGACCCAGTACTTC. Encoded protein: CASSLRASGAKETQYF.

The rearrangement joins TRBV9 to TRBJ1-4; 9 nucleotides align to TRBD1. After removal of 2 bases from V and 0 bases from J, the junction contained 5 bases not matched to a gene. Germline V gene data show CDR1 as SGDLS and CDR2 as YYNGEE. There are 17 residues in the CDR3. DNA of the CDR3: TGTGCCAGCAGCGTCCGGGACAGGGCATCAACTAATGAAAAACTGTTTTTT. This translates into CASSVRDRASTNEKLFF. Supplemented by reference TRBV9 and TRBJ1-4, the full variable domain reads DSGVTQTPKHLITATGQRVTLRCSPRSGDLSVYWYQQSLDQGLQFLIQYYNGEERAKGNILERFSAQQFPDLHSELNLSSLELGDSALYFCASSVRDRASTNEKLFFGSGTQLSVL.

The rearrangement links TRBV7-2 to TRBJ1-2, with D possibly matching TRBD1 (6 bases). Germline V lookup: CDR1 SGHTA, CDR2 FQGNSA. Trimming took 0 bases from V and 2 from J, leaving 10 bases between them. The CDR3 runs to 15 residues. CDR3 protein: CASSLAGQGNYGYTF. As DNA, the CDR3 is TGTGCCAGCAGCTTAGCGGGACAAGGAAACTATGGCTACACCTTC. The whole variable domain, filled in from reference TRBV7-2 and TRBJ1-2, reads GAGVSQSPSNKVTEKGKDVELRCDPISGHTALYWYRQSLGQGLEFLIYFQGNSAPDKSGLPSDRFSAERTGGSVSTLTIQRTQQEDSAVYLCASSLAGQGNYGYTFGSGTRLTVV.

The CDR3 nucleotides read TGTGCCAGTAGTCTAACGGACAGATACTATGGCTACACCTTC. It is translated as CASSLTDRYYGYTF. The chain carries TRBV19 and TRBJ1-2; possibly TRBD1 for D (6 bases). Deletions cut 5 bases from V and 3 bases from J, with 13 bases between. Germline V gene sequence: CDR1 LNHDA, CDR2 SQIVND (reference sequence). This CDR3 has 14 amino acids.